Detailed here is one T cell receptor (beta chain). Random hexamers primed reverse transcription of about 0.45 to 1 ug RNA. Multiplex PCR with immunoSEQ amplified the TCR beta CDR3 across 54 Vbeta and 13 Jbeta. One entry per CDR3 protein, called by TCRdb with MiXCR from the immunoSEQ multiplex PCR reads. The sample holds about 210,000 distinct CDR3 sequences, 95% seen once. The sample originates from a study of CD8 T cells in Susac syndrome. Germline lookup yields CDR1 LGHDT and CDR2 YNNKEL (reference sequence). Unmatched junction bases numbered 5, after V lost 2 bases and J lost 2 bases. The CDR3 contains 16 residues.

The chain has TRBV3-1 and TRBJ2-3, with 9 bases aligning to TRBD2. The sequence was obtained from a human donor with multiple sclerosis. The sample comprised CD4+ T cells from PBMCs. The CDR3 bases are TGTGCCAGCAGCCAACTCAGCGGGAGGTACACAGATACGCAGTATTTT. This translates into CASSQLSGRYTDTQYF.